This T cell receptor beta chain was recovered during a study of shared clonotypes between healthy human individuals (TCRdb year 2020). Background on the whole study: Two women and a few men aged 18 to 49 years were included in the cohort. Per donor, three plates each were used for CD4 naive and CD4 memory, two for CD8 naive, and one for CD8 memory. To estimate repertoire size and how much clonotype sharing occurs between individuals, the study deeply sequenced the blood TCR repertoires of several healthy adults. To increase sequencing depth and limit assay-specific biases, different laboratories used diverse techniques to prepare libraries and sequence TCR repertoires. Per donor, leukapheresis produced somewhere between about 0.8 and 9.5 billion PBMCs. Overall study results and their limits: Sampling was restricted to blood, and TCR repertoires in tissues likely differ from the TCR repertoires found in blood. Because the study included a small number of donors, the genetic and exposure-history diversity represented was limited. Across a handful of donors, around 5% of naive CD4, roughly 3.3% of naive CD8, approximately 2.5% of memory CD4, and around 0.4% of memory CD8 clonotypes were shared. Naive subsets generally had larger estimated clonotype richness than memory subsets. Clonotypes shared by all four sorted-subset donors showed higher generation probabilities than non-shared clonotypes. Incomplete sequencing was indicated by rarefaction of sorted-subset datasets, despite the large sequencing depth. Based on pairwise subsampling, the degree of clonotype sharing among donors was expected to be affected by sequencing depth.

The donors were healthy, HIV-negative adults with no recently reported acute infections or vaccinations. Every donor was a Caucasian adult residing in Nashville, Tennessee, USA. CD4+ T cells were enriched by magnetic negative selection; naive cells were then positively selected on CD45RA, and the negative fraction formed the memory subset. After blood collection by leukapheresis, PBMCs were isolated using Ficoll-Histopaque density gradient centrifugation and then cryopreserved in the vapor phase of liquid nitrogen. Analytical flow cytometry was used to check the purity and quantity of each magnetically sorted T cell population. Genomic DNA was isolated from each sorted fraction and quantified by UV absorbance on a Nanodrop 2000c. Using the deep immunoSEQ assay, TCR CDR3 regions were amplified from genomic DNA by multiplex PCR. Extracted genomic DNA from each cell subset was spread evenly across all wells of several immunoSEQ 96-well plates, with each plate serving as a replicate. For sorted subsets, each replicate PCR was loaded with approximately 190 ng genomic DNA, equivalent to about 30,000 T cell genomes. Purified libraries were measured with a Qubit 3.0 fluorometer, size-checked on a Bioanalyzer 2100, and measured again with the KAPA Library Quantification kit. A separate single-read 150-cycle Illumina NextSeq 550 flow cell was used to sequence each immunoSEQ 96-well plate. As for how the authors treated the data: Because the immunoSEQ output included only junctional sequences and no quality scores, the filtering could not be the same as the filtering used for full-length reads. Sequences were annotated with PyIR, a Python wrapper for IgBLAST v1.9, using IMGT germline references to assign V/J genes and CDR3. Reads with weak V/J assignments (E-value above 1e-6), missing CDR3, stop codons, out-of-frame junctions, or ambiguous translated residues were removed. V3J clonotypes were defined as sequences sharing the same inferred V gene, J gene, and CDR3 amino acid sequence. Percentage overlap between repertoires was computed as shared unique clonotypes divided by the size of the smaller repertoire. Three approaches were used to assess repertoire richness: RTK rarefaction, the Chao1 estimator, and Recon v2.1 estimates of unobserved clonotypes. For all TCRbeta clonotypes obtained by the gDNA method from a few donors, generation probabilities were computed with OLGA. The clones in this table, taken by TCRdb from immuneACCESS, are in-frame only. Not every clone is retained; where verified, under half of the shortfall comes from an unresolved V gene, and the cause of the rest is unknown. D and trimming come from the DNA, and the V and J calls and clone size come from that table. This sample holds nearly 1 million clones; less than 85% were observed only once. Over 1.3% of the sample comes from the top ten.

Here V drops 5 bases and J drops 3 bases, and the junction holds 1 base not matched to any gene. The germline V gene encodes CDR1 SGHVS and CDR2 FNYEAQ. The CDR3 has 13 amino acids, counting the end cysteine and phenylalanine. Just CDR3 DNA is preserved here, 39 bases in frame from base 1. A remark on this clone: This receptor's antigen is unknown. Base qualities are not provided; no much larger clone lies one nucleotide away. This same CDR3 is encoded by further DNA sequences in the sample.

The specimen sequenced was memory CD4+ T cells sorted from blood. The sample's cell subset or site label, in plain terms: CD45RA-negative fraction. This sequence originates from a man aged 18-30 years in good health. Rearrangement joined TRBV7-6 to TRBJ2-7, and 10 bases in between align with TRBD1. The CDR3 in this case is CASSRTGGYEQYF. The DNA sequence follows: TGTGCCAGCAGCAGGACAGGGGGCTACGAGCAGTACTTC.